This TCR beta chain comes out of a study of blood T cell repertoires in COVID-19. The V gene's germline CDR1 is SGHTA and CDR2 FQGNSA. The V end was cut by 5 bases, the J end by 4 bases, with 14 bases between. The CDR3 runs to 15 residues. Repertoires were generated with immunoSEQ multiplex PCR, while TCRdb's copy carries only in-frame clones and drops some. The sample holds under 150,000 clones; more than 70% are singletons and the top ten take approximately 5%. The sequence came from a woman aged 55-75 years with COVID-19, enrolled during active disease. The sample consisted of peripheral blood. The genes are TRBV7-2 and TRBJ2-2; TRBD1 might be the D (6 bases). The CDR3 sequence is CASSAGTYITGELFF. CDR3 sequence (DNA): TGTGCCAGCAGCGCCGGGACATATATCACCGGGGAGCTGTTTTTT.